This T cell receptor (beta chain) was observed in a study of identical twins. A universal primer site was added by template switching, and unique molecular identifiers were carried by the cDNA. TCRdb re-analysed the 5' RACE reads in MiXCR, keeping a single row per CDR3 protein. The repertoire holds some 1,700,000 distinct CDR3 sequences, about 31% seen once, with over 0.25% in the top ten. This clonotype was detected many times. Its antigen is not known. There were only healthy Caucasians among the donors. Study-wide findings and caveats: Memory repertoires lacked the insertion deficit that abundant cord blood beta clonotypes showed. Possibly, invariant MAIT and iNKT cells partly confounded zero-insertion analyses.

Germline V gene lookup returns CDR1 SGHDT and CDR2 YYEEEE. The CDR3 contains 13 residues. The V and J ends lost 5 bases and 6 bases, in that order; junction bases with no gene match: 4. This clonotype was obtained from a newborn girl in good health. The V call is TRBV5-6, the J call TRBJ2-1, with TRBD2 matching 8 bases. The sample comprised cord blood. As DNA, the CDR3 is TGTGCCAGCAGTCCCGGGACTAGCAATGAGCAGTTCTTC. Encoded protein: CASSPGTSNEQFF.